These 8 T cell receptor beta chains were sequenced from one sample in a study of beta chain features in type 1 diabetes. Expressed TCRB transcripts were sequenced after all isolated RNA was converted to cDNA. Using immunoSEQ multiplex PCR, the repertoire was profiled, and TCRdb retains in-frame clones only, with some absent. The repertoire has 250,000 to 400,000 clones, approximately 14% of them found once; the top ten carry roughly 6.7%. Material: central memory CD4+ T cells from blood. The receptors were sampled from a man aged 30-40 years in good health.

This chain uses TRBV7-2 with TRBJ1-5; 8 nucleotides line up with TRBD1. J gave up 2 bases and V 5 bases, and 8 bases lay outside the gene matches. The CDR3 loop spans 16 amino acids. Germline V gene sequence: CDR1 SGHTA, CDR2 FQGNSA. CDR3 region: CASSPGGRGGNQPQHF. CDR3 nucleotides: TGTGCCAGCAGCCCAGGGGGCAGGGGTGGCAATCAGCCCCAGCATTTT. The variable domain in full, completed from reference TRBV7-2 and TRBJ1-5, reads GAGVSQSPSNKVTEKGKDVELRCDPISGHTALYWYRQSLGQGLEFLIYFQGNSAPDKSGLPSDRFSAERTGGSVSTLTIQRTQQEDSAVYLCASSPGGRGGNQPQHFGDGTRLSIL.

This clone has more than one count but fewer than ten. V usage is TRBV6-6 and J usage is TRBJ2-7; 8 nucleotides line up with TRBD1. Per germline, CDR1 MNHNY and CDR2 SVGAGI (reference sequence). CDR3 length: 14 amino acids. J lost 3 bases, V lost 4 bases, and 5 bases had no gene match. The CDR3 DNA reads as TGTGCCAGCAGTTTAGAACAGGGGGACTACGAGCAGTACTTC. It codes for CASSLEQGDYEQYF.

The rearrangement joins TRBV2 to TRBJ1-4; TRBD1 agrees at 7 bases. The germline V gene has CDR1 SNHLY and CDR2 FYNNEI. The CDR3 is 16 residues long. The J segment lost 3 bases and the V segment lost 4 bases, leaving 8 bases of the junction unmatched. As DNA, the CDR3 is TGTGCCAGCAGTGTCGGCAGGGGGAGCGCTAATGAAAAACTGTTTTTT. Translating gives CASSVGRGSANEKLFF.

This clone showed up just a few times. The chain carries TRBV6-1 and TRBJ2-5; D is uncertain. The J call is in doubt because the DNA end fits TRBJ2-7 better. Germline V CDR1 and CDR2: MNHNS, SASEGT. This CDR3 comprises 12 residues. CDR3 nucleotide sequence: TGTGCCAGCAGGGACCCATACTACGAGCAGTACTTC. Protein: CASRDPYYEQYF.

This clone has a handful of counts. J is TRBJ1-2 and V is TRBV7-9; 7 bases fit TRBD1. The germline gives CDR1 SEHNR, CDR2 FQNEAQ (reference sequence). Trimming cost V 4 bases and J 4 bases; bases outside gene matches: 0. This CDR3 is built from 12 residues. The CDR3 bases are TGTGCCAGCAGCTACAGGGGCTATGGCTACACCTTC. Amino acids: CASSYRGYGYTF.

V and J are TRBV5-4 and TRBJ1-4, with 9 bases aligning to TRBD1. Germline V gene sequence: CDR1 SGHNT, CDR2 YYREEE (reference sequence). The CDR3 spans 15 residues. Unmatched junction bases numbered 4, after V lost 3 bases and J lost 4 bases. CDR3 nucleotides: TGTGCCAGCAGCTCGGGACAGGGAGGTAATGAAAAACTGTTTTTT. Its protein is CASSSGQGGNEKLFF.

Only a few counts were recorded for this clone. The identical CDR3 is also encoded by other nucleotide sequences in the sample. J is TRBJ2-1 and V is TRBV9, with 7 positions matching TRBD2. CDR1 is SGDLS, CDR2 YYNGEE, per germline. The CDR3 runs 15 residues. Germline trimming cut 0 bases from V and 4 bases from J; bases unmatched to any gene: 4. For the CDR3, the DNA is TGTGCCAGCAGCGTAGGGTTAGCGGGTTACAATGAGCAGTTCTTC. This gives the protein CASSVGLAGYNEQFF.

V usage is TRBV7-6 and J usage is TRBJ2-7; 7 bases line up with TRBD2. V was clipped by 5 bases and J by 3 bases; unmatched bases: 13. Germline V gene sequence: CDR1 SGHVS, CDR2 FNYEAQ. The CDR3 consists of 16 residues. The CDR3 here is CASSPRGRDGGYEQYF. The CDR3 coding sequence is TGTGCCAGCAGCCCACGGGGGAGGGACGGAGGCTACGAGCAGTACTTC.